A single T cell receptor (beta chain) is shown here with its context. Clones were read by immunoSEQ multiplex PCR, and TCRdb kept only the in-frame ones, dropping some. The sample lists about 90,000 clones; roughly 90% were seen once. These data belong to a study of technical replicates of blood from a handful of donors. The ends lost 0 bases at V and 8 bases at J; junction bases unmatched: 4. The CDR3 is 14 residues long. CDR1 is SGHRS and CDR2 is YFSETQ in the germline V gene. The source material was T cells isolated from PBMCs. The clonotype originates from a human donor in good health. V usage is TRBV5-1 and J usage is TRBJ1-4; TRBD1 matches 7 bases. The CDR3 bases are TGCGCCAGCAGCTTGGGACAGGGCCCAGAAAAACTGTTTTTT. This gives the protein CASSLGQGPEKLFF.